The 30 T cell receptor beta chains listed next were all sequenced from one sample in a study of sequential checkpoint blockade in melanoma. Regarding treatment: randomized to nivolumab then ipilimumab (arm A) or the reverse (arm B). TCRdb's copy holds only in-frame clones and misses some; the assay was immunoSEQ multiplex PCR. The sample carries approximately 17,000 clones, about 92% recorded once. Sequences were derived from CD8+ T cells sorted from blood (inferred from file names), sampled from a patient given nivolumab and ipilimumab in sequence. Receptor source: a human donor with melanoma.

The chain has TRBV7-8 and TRBJ1-1; TRBD1 is a possible D gene (6 bases). This CDR3 region has 15 residues. V lost 2 bases and J lost 1, with 11 bases in between. Germline CDR1 is SGHVS and CDR2 is FQNEAQ. CDR3 protein: CASSLRIQGNTEAFF. The DNA for the CDR3 is TGTGCCAGCAGCTTAAGAATACAGGGGAACACTGAAGCTTTCTTT.

This rearrangement joins TRBV2 to TRBJ1-6, with D unclear. Germline V lookup: CDR1 SNHLY, CDR2 FYNNEI. The CDR3 consists of 14 residues. The germline V and J ends were trimmed by 2 bases and 10 bases, with 12 bases remaining between them. DNA of the CDR3: TGTGCCAGCAGTGAAATCGGGTTATTATCACCCCTCCACTTT. Translating gives CASSEIGLLSPLHF.

The chain uses TRBV4-1 and TRBJ1-3, with D hard to call. Germline assignment: CDR1 MGHRA and CDR2 YSYEKL. V was shortened by 4 bases and J by 0 bases, with 10 bases between the two germline ends. The CDR3 has 15 residues. CDR3 loop: CASSPGDYSGNTIYF. The CDR3 region has the DNA TGCGCCAGCAGCCCAGGTGACTACTCTGGAAACACCATATATTTT.

CDR3 loop: CASPDGQGGGVGNQPQHF. DNA of the CDR3: TGTGCCAGCCCAGACGGACAGGGAGGGGGTGTGGGCAATCAGCCCCAGCATTTT. The chain couples TRBV21-1 to TRBJ1-5; TRBD1 is the table's D call, not checked against the DNA. TRBV21-1 is classified as a pseudogene. The CDR3 is 18 amino acids.

This clone appeared a single time. The chain combines TRBV7-9 with TRBJ1-1; possibly TRBD1 for D (6 bases). V was trimmed by 8 bases and J by 2 bases, leaving 15 bases between them. This CDR3 is built from 14 residues. Germline V CDR1 and CDR2: SEHNR, FQNEAQ (reference sequence). CDR3 sequence (DNA): TGTGCCAGCTTTCGCACAGGGTTAAACACTGAAGCTTTCTTT. It specifies CASFRTGLNTEAFF. Full variable domain (remainder filled in from reference TRBV7-9 and TRBJ1-1): DTGVSQNPRHKITKRGQNVTFRCDPISEHNRLYWYRQTLGQGPEFLTYFQNEAQLEKSRLLSDRFSAERPKGSFSTLEIQRTEQGDSAMYLCASFRTGLNTEAFFGQGTRLTVV.

The DNA of the CDR3 is TGTGCCAGTTCAACCGGGACACTGCTCGGGTACGAGCAGTACTTC. Translated, it gives CASSTGTLLGYEQYF. The chain combines TRBV19 with TRBJ2-7; D possibly corresponds to TRBD1 (6 bases). This CDR3 has 15 amino acids. Trimming pared 8 bases from V and 4 bases from J, leaving 21 bases between. Germline CDR1 is LNHDA and CDR2 is SQIVND (reference sequence).

The chain combines TRBV7-3 with TRBJ2-7; D is perhaps TRBD1 (6 bases). The CDR3 runs 15 residues. The V and J ends lost 5 bases and 1 base respectively, with 15 bases between them. Germline CDR1 reads SGHTA; CDR2 reads FQGTGA. CDR3 amino acids: CASSRRTEDSYEQYV. The CDR3 DNA reads as TGTGCCAGCAGCCGTCGGACAGAGGATTCCTACGAGCAGTACGTC.

The sample holds one count of this clone. This chain uses TRBV27 with TRBJ2-3; TRBD1 matches 12 bases. This CDR3 has 16 amino acids. From germline, CDR1 is MNHEY and CDR2 SMNVEV (reference sequence). The junction had 10 bases not matched to a gene; V was cut back by 6 bases and J by 6 bases. The chain's CDR3 is CASSRIGTGGLDTQYF. The CDR3 DNA reads as TGTGCCAGCAGCCGGATCGGGACAGGGGGCTTGGATACGCAGTATTTT.

This chain connects TRBV19 to TRBJ1-1; 9 bases match TRBD1. The J segment lost 5 bases and the V segment lost 0 bases, leaving 4 bases of the junction unmatched. Germline V CDR1 and CDR2: LNHDA, SQIVND (reference sequence). CDR3 size: 15 residues. CDR3 nucleotides: TGTGCCAGTAGTATAGAAGGACAGGGGTGGACTGAAGCTTTCTTT. Its translation: CASSIEGQGWTEAFF.

This chain uses TRBV11-2 with TRBJ2-1, with 8 positions matching TRBD2. Trimming cost V 5 bases and J 7 bases; bases outside gene matches: 4. Germline-derived CDR1 and CDR2 are SGHAT and FQNNGV. The CDR3 has 13 residues. This chain's CDR3 is CASSPGLENEQFF. CDR3 sequence (DNA): TGTGCCAGCAGCCCGGGACTAGAGAATGAGCAGTTCTTC.

The rearrangement joins TRBV4-3 to TRBJ2-7, with D possibly matching TRBD2 (5 bases). The V gene lost 1 base and the J gene lost 0 bases, with 10 bases spanning the gap. Germline assignment: CDR1 LGHNA and CDR2 YSLEER. CDR3 length: 15 amino acids. This CDR3 reads CASSQVPGSSYEQYF. CDR3 coding DNA: TGCGCCAGCAGCCAAGTGCCGGGAAGCTCCTACGAGCAGTACTTC.

This chain joins TRBV19 and TRBJ2-6, with D uncertain. CDR1 and CDR2 (germline): LNHDA, SQIVND (reference sequence). The CDR3 loop spans 15 amino acids. Trimming stripped 2 bases from V and 0 bases from J, with 5 bases between. Here the CDR3 DNA reads TGTGCCAGTAGTATACTTCTCTCTGGGGCCAACGTCCTGACTTTC. Amino acids: CASSILLSGANVLTF. The full variable domain, rest sourced from reference TRBV19 and TRBJ2-6, is DGGITQSPKYLFRKEGQNVTLSCEQNLNHDAMYWYRQDPGQGLRLIYYSQIVNDFQKGDIAEGYSVSREKKESFPLTVTSAQKNPTAFYLCASSILLSGANVLTFGAGSRLTVL.

The rearrangement joins TRBV5-8 to TRBJ2-7, with 9 bases aligning to TRBD2. The CDR3 loop spans 15 amino acids. V was pared by 4 bases and J by 5 bases, with 10 bases of the junction left unmatched. Germline V lookup: CDR1 SGHTS, CDR2 YDEGEE. This chain's CDR3 is CASSAGLAKAHEQYF. The DNA for the CDR3 is TGTGCCAGCAGCGCGGGACTAGCTAAGGCCCACGAGCAGTACTTC.

The V and J genes are TRBV28 and TRBJ1-3; D call uncertain. V lost 8 bases and J lost 1, with 15 bases in between. Per germline, CDR1 MDHEN and CDR2 SYDVKM. This CDR3 has 15 amino acids. The CDR3 here is CASAPARFSGNTIYF. Here the CDR3 DNA reads TGTGCCAGCGCCCCCGCGAGGTTTTCTGGAAACACCATATATTTT.

This rearrangement joins TRBV13 to TRBJ1-2; the match to TRBD1 covers 9 bases. J gave up 2 bases and V 1 base, and 14 bases lay outside the gene matches. The CDR3 runs to 19 residues. Germline lookup yields CDR1 PRHDT and CDR2 FYEKMQ (reference sequence). The CDR3 region has the DNA TGTGCCAGCAGCTTAGAGGGACAGGGTCCCGAGTCAGCCAACTATGGCTACACCTTC. It yields the protein CASSLEGQGPESANYGYTF.

The rearrangement joins TRBV4-1 to TRBJ2-7, with 7 positions matching TRBD1. The CDR3 has 16 residues. With 0 bases clipped from V and 2 bases from J, the junction kept 7 bases outside the gene matches. Germline V gene lookup returns CDR1 MGHRA and CDR2 YSYEKL. The CDR3 region is CASSQDPGDRAYEQYF. In DNA form, the CDR3 reads TGCGCCAGCAGCCAAGATCCTGGTGACAGGGCCTACGAGCAGTACTTC.

The chain recombines TRBV7-9 with TRBJ1-2; unclear D gene. V lost 5 bases and J lost 0, with 13 bases in between. The CDR3 loop spans 15 amino acids. Germline-derived CDR1 and CDR2 are SEHNR and FQNEAQ (reference sequence). The CDR3 protein is CASSRGSRSNYGYTF. DNA for the CDR3: TGTGCCAGCAGCCGTGGGTCTAGATCTAACTATGGCTACACCTTC. The whole variable domain, remainder taken from reference TRBV7-9 and TRBJ1-2, is DTGVSQNPRHKITKRGQNVTFRCDPISEHNRLYWYRQTLGQGPEFLTYFQNEAQLEKSRLLSDRFSAERPKGSFSTLEIQRTEQGDSAMYLCASSRGSRSNYGYTFGSGTRLTVV.

The chain couples TRBV4-1 to TRBJ1-4; 9 nucleotides agree with TRBD1. The CDR3 length is 17 residues. Germline loops: CDR1 MGHRA, CDR2 YSYEKL. J gave up 4 bases and V 0 bases, and 6 bases lay outside the gene matches. CDR3 loop: CASSQDDRGDDNEKLFF. DNA for the CDR3: TGCGCCAGCAGCCAAGACGACAGGGGGGATGATAATGAAAAACTGTTTTTT.

V usage is TRBV27 and J usage is TRBJ1-4; 8 bases match TRBD1. Losses at the gene ends were 5 bases for V and 6 bases for J; bases not matched to a gene: 5. The CDR3 has 14 residues. Germline V gives CDR1 MNHEY, CDR2 SMNVEV (reference sequence). The CDR3 nucleotides are TGTGCCAGCAGTCATACAGGGGGATATGAAAAACTGTTTTTT. The encoded protein is CASSHTGGYEKLFF.

This chain joins TRBV7-9 and TRBJ1-1; 9 bases fit TRBD1. There are 15 residues in the CDR3. Germline values: CDR1 SEHNR, CDR2 FQNEAQ (reference sequence). V shed 4 bases, J shed 6 bases, and the junction held 9 bases outside the gene matches. The CDR3 spells CASSYGTGLVAEAFF. The CDR3 region has the DNA TGTGCCAGCAGCTACGGGACAGGGCTGGTTGCTGAAGCTTTCTTT.

The rearrangement links TRBV9 to TRBJ2-7; the D gene is possibly TRBD1 (6 bases). CDR1 and CDR2 from the germline V gene are SGDLS and YYNGEE. Trimming took off 6 bases at V and 4 bases at J, with 20 bases between the two ends. The CDR3 is 15 residues long. CDR3 sequence (DNA): TGTGCCAGCATCTTACAGGGCATCTGGTATTACGAGCAGTACGTC. This translates into CASILQGIWYYEQYV.

This chain connects TRBV27 to TRBJ1-6; D possibly corresponds to TRBD1 (6 bases). The CDR3 runs 14 residues. Trimming took off 6 bases at V and 7 bases at J, with 13 bases between the two ends. Germline V CDR1 and CDR2: MNHEY, SMNVEV (reference sequence). CDR3 sequence: CASSEVGANSPLHF. The CDR3 nucleotides are TGTGCCAGCAGCGAGGTGGGGGCAAATTCACCCCTCCACTTT.

The chain carries TRBV6-6 and TRBJ2-7; 7 bases align to TRBD1. After removal of 4 bases from V and 4 bases from J, the junction contained 7 bases not matched to a gene. CDR1 is MNHNY and CDR2 is SVGAGI in the germline V gene (reference sequence). This CDR3 is built from 14 residues. The CDR3 reads CASSSDRVGYEQYV. CDR3 DNA sequence: TGTGCCAGCAGTTCCGACAGGGTGGGGTACGAGCAGTACGTC.

The chain recombines TRBV5-1 with TRBJ1-4, with 8 bases lining up with TRBD1. From germline, CDR1 is SGHRS and CDR2 YFSETQ. Trimming cost V 0 bases and J 0 bases; bases outside gene matches: 13. The CDR3 loop spans 20 amino acids. The chain's CDR3 is CASSLAPDRAVFSTNEKLFF. Written as DNA, the CDR3 is TGCGCCAGCAGCTTGGCCCCGGACAGGGCCGTATTCTCAACTAATGAAAAACTGTTTTTT.

This clone has just one count. V gene TRBV28 combines with J gene TRBJ1-2; D gene uncertain. Germline CDR1 is MDHEN and CDR2 is SYDVKM. The V end was cut by 0 bases, the J end by 1 base, with 9 bases between. The CDR3 is 15 residues long. CDR3 loop: CASSLWAQVNYGYTF. The CDR3 DNA reads as TGTGCCAGCAGTTTATGGGCCCAGGTTAACTATGGCTACACCTTC.

With respect to this clone: Germline is not matched at one junction end, which may reflect a read error. The rearrangement links TRBV6-1 to TRBJ1-3; a weak D match, TRBD1 (5 bases). The germline CDR1 and CDR2 sequences are MNHNS and SASEGT. The CDR3 runs to 11 residues. The CDR3 loop reads CASSDGERDYF. CDR3 DNA sequence: TGTGCCAGCAGTGATGGAGAACGGGACTACTTT.

The V and J genes are TRBV28 and TRBJ2-2; 8 bases agree with TRBD1. V lost 1 base and J lost 5; bases outside the gene matches: 12. The germline V gene has CDR1 MDHEN and CDR2 SYDVKM. This CDR3 comprises 18 residues. The CDR3 DNA reads as TGTGCCAGCAGTTTATTGGGGCAGGGGGCTTTGACAACCGGGGAGCTGTTTTTT. Protein product: CASSLLGQGALTTGELFF.

This chain uses TRBV7-2 with TRBJ1-2, with unresolved D. There are 15 residues in the CDR3. Germline V lookup: CDR1 SGHTA, CDR2 FQGNSA. V dropped 1 base and J dropped 3 bases, with 12 bases sitting between them. The CDR3 DNA sequence: TGTGCCAGCAGCTTAGAATGGGTCGGAGACTATGGCTACACCTTC. Residues: CASSLEWVGDYGYTF.

The rearrangement joins TRBV19 to TRBJ1-5, with a possible D match to TRBD1 (6 bases). V was cut by 4 bases and J by 2 bases, with 12 bases left in between. CDR3 length: 15 amino acids. The germline V gene has CDR1 LNHDA and CDR2 SQIVND (reference sequence). DNA for the CDR3: TGTGCCAGTAGTACTCCAGGGGCTGGCAATCAGCCCCAGCATTTT. Amino acids: CASSTPGAGNQPQHF.

V and J are TRBV6-1 and TRBJ2-7; D possibly corresponds to TRBD2 (5 bases). The V end lost 0 bases, the J end lost 4 bases, and 7 bases lay between the germline ends. CDR3 length equals 13 residues. The germline V gene has CDR1 MNHNS and CDR2 SASEGT. The DNA of the CDR3 is TGTGCCAGCAGTGAAGCCGGGGTTTACGAGCAGTACTTC. This encodes CASSEAGVYEQYF.